This is a list of T cell receptor beta chains from one sample in a study of T cells in Graves' hyperthyroidism and ophthalmopathy. Via MiXCR, TCRdb re-called the multiplex PCR reads, giving one row per CDR3 protein. The sample holds 550,000 to 700,000 distinct CDR3 sequences, approximately 15% seen once. What was sequenced was blood. All receptors come from a woman aged 40 to 49 with Graves' ophthalmopathy. The CDR3 runs from the conserved cysteine through the conserved F or W. A D gene is named only where the DNA matches it firmly. Rows give clone size only sometimes, using once, few, many, or a class for an expanded clone.

CDR3aa,CDR3nt,v_gene,abundance,d_gene,j_gene
CASSFSGRGSYEQYF,TGTGCCAGCAGTTTTAGCGGGAGGGGGTCCTACGAGCAGTACTTC,TRBV27,many,TRBD2,TRBJ2-7
CASSQMGGGYTF,TGTGCCAGCAGCCAAATGGGGGGAGGCTACACCTTC,TRBV2,many,-,TRBJ1-2
CASSRTDEKLFF,TGTGCCAGCAGTCGGACCGATGAAAAACTGTTTTTT,TRBV28,many,-,TRBJ1-4
CASSPDAGGISYEQYF,TGCGCCAGCAGCCCGGACGCGGGAGGGATCTCCTACGAGCAGTACTTC,TRBV5-1,few,TRBD2,TRBJ2-7
CASISGQIAYGYTF,TGTGCCAGCATCTCAGGGCAGATCGCCTATGGCTACACCTTC,TRBV28,-,-,TRBJ1-2
CASSPKAGSEQYF,TGTGCCAGCAGCCCAAAGGCAGGAAGCGAGCAGTACTTC,TRBV11-1,-,-,TRBJ2-7
CASRGPGWAGELFF,TGTGCCAGTAGGGGACCAGGGTGGGCCGGGGAGCTGTTTTTT,TRBV19,many,-,TRBJ2-2
CASSSVGTGAFYEQYF,TGTGCCAGCAGCTCAGTAGGGACAGGGGCCTTCTACGAGCAGTACTTC,TRBV11-1,-,TRBD1,TRBJ2-7
CASSPGDRVDTEAFF,TGTGCCAGTAGTCCTGGGGACAGGGTGGACACTGAAGCTTTCTTT,TRBV19,many,TRBD1,TRBJ1-1
CASSQENRDQETQYF,TGCGCCAGCAGCCAGGAAAACAGGGACCAAGAGACCCAGTACTTC,TRBV4-1,many,-,TRBJ2-5
CAAPLGQVDTGELFF,TGTGCCGCACCCCTCGGGCAGGTCGACACCGGGGAGCTGTTTTTT,TRBV7-9,-,-,TRBJ2-2
CASSTFQGPEQYF,TGTGCCAGCAGCACGTTTCAGGGTCCCGAGCAGTACTTC,TRBV7-2,many,-,TRBJ2-7
CASAYRGRDTEAFF,TGTGCCAGCGCTTACAGGGGGCGAGACACTGAAGCTTTCTTT,TRBV11-2,-,TRBD1,TRBJ1-1
CATPPAFREGITDTQYF,TGTGCCACCCCTCCCGCGTTCAGGGAGGGTATTACAGATACGCAGTATTTT,TRBV11-2,-,TRBD2,TRBJ2-3
CASSLKGTGTNTEAFF,TGTGCCAGCAGCTTAAAGGGAACCGGGACCAACACTGAAGCTTTCTTT,TRBV11-2,-,-,TRBJ1-1
CSAPLAGPDTGELFF,TGCAGTGCTCCTCTAGCGGGACCGGACACCGGGGAGCTGTTTTTT,TRBV20-1,-,TRBD2,TRBJ2-2
CASSLSRQGAETQYF,TGTGCCAGCAGCTTATCCCGTCAGGGGGCGGAGACCCAGTACTTC,TRBV7-2,many,TRBD1,TRBJ2-5
CASSKHPDNSGNTIYF,TGTGCCAGCAGTAAACATCCGGACAACTCTGGAAACACCATATATTTT,TRBV6-1,-,-,TRBJ1-3
CATSDDSWEGTDTQYF,TGTGCCACCAGTGATGACAGCTGGGAGGGCACAGATACGCAGTATTTT,TRBV24-1,-,-,TRBJ2-3
CASSLYGGRQPQHF,TGTGCCAGCAGTTTATACGGGGGGCGGCAGCCCCAGCATTTT,TRBV27,many,-,TRBJ1-5
CASSHGTSGSRELFF,TGTGCCAGCAGCCACGGGACTAGCGGGAGTCGGGAGCTGTTTTTT,TRBV11-3,-,TRBD2,TRBJ2-2
CASSEGVSTAYEQYF,TGTGCCAGCAGTGAAGGAGTGTCCACAGCCTACGAGCAGTACTTC,TRBV2,many,-,TRBJ2-7
CASSPGTPAETQYF,TGTGCCAGCAGCCCCGGGACCCCAGCTGAGACCCAGTACTTC,TRBV7-3,many,-,TRBJ2-5
CASSLRRTASGAFF,TGTGCCAGCAGCTTACGGAGGACGGCTTCAGGCGCTTTCTTT,TRBV11-2,few,-,TRBJ1-1
CASRGSSGAQETQYF,TGTGCCAGCAGGGGGTCTAGCGGGGCCCAAGAGACCCAGTACTTC,TRBV6-1,many,TRBD2,TRBJ2-5
CASTRSSGIYEQYF,TGTGCCAGCACCAGAAGTAGCGGGATCTACGAGCAGTACTTC,TRBV6-2/TRBV6-3,many,TRBD2,TRBJ2-7
CASSQWFGQGTEQYF,TGCGCCAGCAGCCAGTGGTTTGGACAGGGGACCGAGCAGTACTTC,TRBV4-3,many,TRBD1,TRBJ2-7
CASSGLQNTGELFF,TGTGCCAGCAGCGGGCTACAGAACACCGGGGAGCTGTTTTTT,TRBV6-1,many,-,TRBJ2-2
CASSLSGQLNSPLHF,TGTGCCAGCAGCTTAAGTGGGCAGCTTAATTCACCCCTCCACTTT,TRBV7-3,-,-,TRBJ1-6
CSVLADHSYEQYF,TGCAGTGTCCTAGCGGACCACTCCTACGAGCAGTACTTC,TRBV20-1,many,TRBD2,TRBJ2-7
CASSKRGQGADTGELFF,TGTGCCAGTAGTAAGAGAGGACAGGGGGCGGACACCGGGGAGCTGTTTTTT,TRBV19,-,TRBD1,TRBJ2-2